The 2 T cell receptor beta chains below were found in one sample sequenced in a study of T cell clonality in common variable immunodeficiency. Broader study findings: Fewer deletions and N-nucleotide insertions were reportedly seen in common variable immunodeficiency TCR beta sequences.

For these receptors, no antigen is known. Clones were read by immunoSEQ multiplex PCR, and TCRdb kept only the in-frame ones, dropping some. The repertoire yields 35,000 or so clones, none seen only once; the top ten contain 6.1%. Material: peripheral blood mononuclear cells. The source of these receptors is a human donor with common variable immunodeficiency.

This clone was observed a handful of times. CDR3 loop: CASRTGGSDTQYF. CDR3 bases read: TGTGCCAGTAGGACAGGGGGTTCGGATACG. The chain recombines TRBV19 with TRBJ2-3, with 9 bases that match TRBD1. The sequenced fragment ends 3 residues before the CDR3 boundary, so the rest is inferred from the germline J gene. V dropped 6 bases and J dropped 6; count of bases not matched to a gene: 4. CDR1 is LNHDA and CDR2 is SQIVND in the germline V gene (reference sequence). The CDR3 sequence is 13 residues long. The full variable domain, its missing parts supplied by reference TRBV19 and TRBJ2-3, is DGGITQSPKYLFRKEGQNVTLSCEQNLNHDAMYWYRQDPGQGLRLIYYSQIVNDFQKGDIAEGYSVSREKKESFPLTVTSAQKNPTAFYLCASRTGGSDTQYFGPGTRLTVL.

Turning to this clone: From the germline J gene comes the end of the CDR3, since the read stops 3 residues before it. This chain uses TRBV30 with TRBJ1-3; the match to TRBD1 covers 7 bases. Trimming took 4 bases from V and 3 from J; bases not matched to a gene: 3. Germline V gene sequence: CDR1 GTSNPN, CDR2 SVGIG (reference sequence). The CDR3 consists of 13 residues. The CDR3 bases that were read are TGTGCCTGGAACAGGGGTGGTGGAAACACC. Protein sequence: CAWNRGGGNT. The CDR3 as a whole reads CAWNRGGGNTIYF.